Shown below are 27 T cell receptor beta chains from a single sample sequenced in a study of response to subunit inactivated influenza vaccine. TCRdb processed the RT-PCR reads anew with MiXCR; each CDR3 protein has one entry. The sample holds around 750,000 distinct CDR3 sequences; about 20% are singletons and the top ten take 10%. Here the sequenced sample was PBMCs from blood, taken roughly 5 days after vaccination. These receptors were obtained from a man aged 50-59 years who received an inactivated influenza vaccine.

The CDR3 is CASSLVTRDDNEQFF. CDR3 DNA: TGCGCCAGCAGCTTGGTCACTAGGGACGACAATGAGCAGTTCTTC. This chain uses TRBV5-1 with TRBJ2-1, with D perhaps being TRBD1 or TRBD2 (5 bases each). This CDR3 has 15 amino acids. With 0 bases removed from V and 5 bases from J, the gap between germline ends came to 12 bases. Looked up from germline, CDR1 is SGHRS and CDR2 is YFSETQ.

The rearrangement uses TRBV18 and TRBJ2-2; D possibly corresponds to TRBD1 (5 bases). The CDR3 covers 14 residues. CDR1 is KGHSH and CDR2 is LQKENI in the germline V gene. V gave up 6 bases and J gave up 4 bases, with 12 bases separating them. The CDR3 region has the DNA TGTGCCAGCTCCCCTCAGGGTGTCACCGGGGAGCTGTTTTTT. Translated: CASSPQGVTGELFF.

The gene calls are TRBV7-9 and TRBJ1-2; 7 positions match TRBD1. Germline assignment: CDR1 SEHNR and CDR2 FQNEAQ (reference sequence). The CDR3 covers 11 residues. Germline trimming cut 3 bases from V and 11 bases from J; bases unmatched to any gene: 3. The CDR3 DNA reads TGTGCCAGCAGCTTGGGGACAGTTTACACCTTC. Protein sequence: CASSLGTVYTF.

This clonotype was counted at least ten times. The V call is TRBV5-1, the J call TRBJ2-5; 10 bases line up with TRBD1. CDR3 size: 15 residues. The J segment lost 3 bases and the V segment lost 0 bases, leaving 2 bases of the junction unmatched. The germline V gene has CDR1 SGHRS and CDR2 YFSETQ. The CDR3, as DNA: TGCGCCAGCAGCTTGGAAGGGACAGGGGAAGAGACCCAGTACTTC. This sequence encodes CASSLEGTGEETQYF.

This clonotype came up a few times. The chain joins TRBV12-3 or TRBV12-4 to TRBJ1-5; D is possibly TRBD1 (5 bases). The CDR3 is 17 amino acids. The germline V and J ends were trimmed by 6 bases and 4 bases, with 22 bases remaining between them. CDR3 loop: CASRDGGGVGGNQPQHF. The CDR3, as DNA: TGTGCCAGCAGGGATGGGGGTGGCGTGGGGGGTAATCAGCCCCAGCATTTT.

Regarding this clonotype: Its ends do not fully match the called genes, so a read error is possible. The chain couples TRBV25-1 to TRBJ2-7, with TRBD2 matching 10 bases. The length of the CDR3 is 13 residues. The germline V gene encodes CDR1 MGHDK and CDR2 SYGVNS. The CDR3 DNA follows: TGTGCCAGCAGTGACCGCGGACTAGCGGTATGGAACTTC. Its protein is CASSDRGLAVWNF.

The genes are TRBV6-2 or TRBV6-3 and TRBJ1-5, with 7 bases aligning to TRBD1. The germline gives CDR1 MNHEY, CDR2 SVGEGT. This CDR3 spans 15 amino acids. V lost 5 bases, J lost 5 bases, and 9 bases stayed unmatched. The CDR3: CASSQNRGIYQPQHF. CDR3 bases: TGTGCCAGCAGTCAGAACAGGGGCATCTATCAGCCCCAGCATTTT.

This clonotype was detected only a few times. The chain employs TRBV20-1 and TRBJ2-6; D call uncertain. V shed 0 bases and J shed 1 base, with 7 bases lying between them. The CDR3 consists of 15 residues. Germline V gene sequence: CDR1 DFQATT, CDR2 SNEGSKA (reference sequence). CDR3 coding DNA: TGCAGTGCTAGAGATAATGGGTCTGGGGCCAACGTCCTGACTTTC. Translating gives CSARDNGSGANVLTF.

This chain joins TRBV29-1 and TRBJ1-1; 7 positions match TRBD1. Germline CDR1 is SQVTM and CDR2 is ANQGSEA. V was clipped by 6 bases and J by 2 bases; unmatched bases: 6. The CDR3 is 13 residues long. Here the CDR3 DNA reads TGCAGCGTGGACAGGCCTTATAACACTGAAGCTTTCTTT. This translates into CSVDRPYNTEAFF.

CDR3 loop: CSARDLGLAEHYNEQFF. The CDR3, as DNA: TGCAGTGCTAGAGATCTCGGACTAGCGGAACACTACAATGAGCAGTTCTTC. The rearrangement links TRBV20-1 to TRBJ2-1, with 10 bases that match TRBD2. Germline assignment: CDR1 DFQATT and CDR2 SNEGSKA (reference sequence). Losses at the gene ends were 0 bases for V and 3 bases for J; bases not matched to a gene: 8. The length of the CDR3 is 17 residues.

This clonotype was detected only a few times. The rearrangement joins TRBV11-2 to TRBJ2-5; perhaps TRBD1 as D (5 bases). The V end lost 5 bases, the J end lost 4 bases, and 11 bases lay between the germline ends. Germline V gene sequence: CDR1 SGHAT, CDR2 FQNNGV. The CDR3 has 13 residues. In nucleotides, the CDR3 is TGTGCCAGCAGCCCAGGACATACAGAGACCCAGTACTTC. Protein product: CASSPGHTETQYF.

This chain uses TRBV18 with TRBJ2-5, with 14 bases matching TRBD2. The CDR3 has 17 residues. V trimming: 3 bases; J trimming: 2 bases; junction bases outside the gene matches: 5. Looked up from germline, CDR1 is KGHSH and CDR2 is LQKENI. The CDR3 DNA is TGTGCCAGCTCACCCGGGACTAGCGGGAGTGGACAAGAGACCCAGTACTTC. Its protein product is CASSPGTSGSGQETQYF.

The chain couples TRBV11-2 to TRBJ2-5, with D perhaps given as TRBD1 or TRBD2 (5 bases each). There are 17 residues in the CDR3. Germline lookup yields CDR1 SGHAT and CDR2 FQNNGV. The V and J ends lost 6 bases and 3 bases respectively, with 23 bases between them. The CDR3 coding sequence is TGTGCCAGCAGTCGAGACAACCTCGGGGCTAGCAAAGAGACCCAGTACTTC. Amino acid sequence: CASSRDNLGASKETQYF.

This clonotype was counted only a few times. The chain carries TRBV12-3 or TRBV12-4 and TRBJ1-1, with D perhaps TRBD1 (6 bases). The CDR3 has 13 residues. The V and J ends lost 5 bases and 3 bases respectively, with 10 bases between them. The CDR3 sequence is CASSRGADTEAFF. The DNA for the CDR3 is TGTGCCAGCAGTCGGGGGGCGGACACTGAAGCTTTCTTT.

CDR3 sequence: CASSSGRMNTYEQYF. The CDR3 DNA sequence: TGTGCCAGCAGTTCGGGACGGATGAATACCTACGAGCAGTACTTC. This chain uses TRBV6-2 or TRBV6-3 with TRBJ2-7; D could derive from TRBD1 or TRBD2 (5 bases each). Trimming pared 4 bases from V and 2 bases from J, leaving 15 bases between. The CDR3 is 15 amino acids. Germline CDR1 is MNHEY and CDR2 is SVGEGT.

The chain has TRBV20-1 and TRBJ2-3, with 7 bases identical to TRBD2. The CDR3 consists of 15 residues. From germline, CDR1 is DFQATT and CDR2 SNEGSKA (reference sequence). Germline trimming cut 3 bases from V and 13 bases from J; bases unmatched to any gene: 19. The CDR3 loop reads CSASKLGGSGIVEYF. The CDR3 DNA reads TGCAGTGCTAGTAAACTCGGTGGGAGCGGGATAGTAGAGTATTTT.

This clonotype was recorded a few times. V gene TRBV6-2 or TRBV6-3 combines with J gene TRBJ1-1; D is possibly TRBD1 (5 bases). Trimming took 5 bases from V and 0 from J, leaving 10 bases between them. Germline assignment: CDR1 MNHEY and CDR2 SVGEGT. The CDR3 consists of 14 residues. DNA of the CDR3: TGTGCCAGCAGTAAGGGGACGGTGAACACTGAAGCTTTCTTT. Translating gives CASSKGTVNTEAFF.

This clonotype was counted many times. The rearrangement links TRBV29-1 to TRBJ2-5, with unresolved D. The CDR3 runs 14 residues. Germline CDR1 is SQVTM and CDR2 is ANQGSEA. Trimming pared 3 bases from V and 1 base from J, leaving 12 bases between. The CDR3 protein is CSVEIPQAQETQYF. The CDR3 nucleotides read TGCAGCGTTGAGATCCCGCAGGCCCAAGAGACCCAGTACTTC.

This clonotype appeared many times. The chain combines TRBV20-1 with TRBJ1-5; no reliable D call. Trimming left V 2 bases short and J 0 bases short, with 2 bases between. The germline CDR1 and CDR2 sequences are DFQATT and SNEGSKA (reference sequence). The CDR3 runs to 12 residues. CDR3 DNA: TGCAGTGCTAGAACTAGCAATCAGCCCCAGCATTTT. This sequence encodes CSARTSNQPQHF.

This clonotype was recorded a few times. The V gene is TRBV18, the J gene TRBJ2-3; 14 nucleotides agree with TRBD2. Germline values: CDR1 KGHSH, CDR2 LQKENI. V shed 3 bases, J shed 9 bases, and the junction held 2 bases outside the gene matches. The length of the CDR3 is 14 residues. The CDR3 bases are TGTGCCAGCTCACCTGGGACTAGCGGGGGAACGCAGTATTTT. This encodes CASSPGTSGGTQYF.

This clonotype has only a few counts. This chain connects TRBV11-2 to TRBJ2-7, with a tentative D call TRBD1 (5 bases). V lost 5 bases, J lost 3 bases, and 14 bases lay in between. This CDR3 is 14 amino acids long. Germline CDR1 SGHAT, CDR2 FQNNGV. CDR3 nucleotides: TGTGCCAGCAGCAGGGATCCAGGGAACTACGAGCAGTACTTC. Its translation is CASSRDPGNYEQYF.

This chain joins TRBV7-6 and TRBJ2-3; D gene ambiguous. The CDR3 loop spans 16 amino acids. CDR1 and CDR2 (germline): SGHVS, FNYEAQ. V was cut by 2 bases and J by 8 bases, with 20 bases left in between. The CDR3 loop reads CASSLTAAGSYGTQYF. In nucleotides, the CDR3 is TGTGCCAGCAGCTTAACGGCGGCAGGTAGCTATGGTACGCAGTATTTT.

The sample holds a few counts of this clonotype. This rearrangement joins TRBV7-2 to TRBJ2-7; the D gene could be TRBD1 or TRBD2 (6 bases each). V shed 3 bases and J shed 3 bases, with 18 bases lying between them. The CDR3 has 16 residues. Germline V gives CDR1 SGHTA, CDR2 FQGNSA. CDR3 sequence: CASSLTGAGYIYEQYF. The CDR3 DNA reads as TGTGCCAGCAGCTTGACGGGGGCGGGTTATATCTACGAGCAGTACTTC.

The chain has TRBV30 and TRBJ2-7; 8 bases are a match to TRBD2. V lost 2 bases to trimming and J lost 1 base; unmatched junction nucleotides: 7. The CDR3 extends over 15 amino acids. Germline V gene data show CDR1 as GTSNPN and CDR2 as SVGIG (reference sequence). The CDR3 region is CAWSQGLGESYEQYF. The CDR3 coding sequence is TGTGCCTGGAGTCAGGGACTAGGGGAGTCCTACGAGCAGTACTTC.

The CDR3 region has the DNA TGTGCCAGCAGTGATAGACTAGGAGGAAACATTCAGTACTTC. Translated, it gives CASSDRLGGNIQYF. The J gene is TRBJ2-4, the V gene TRBV6-2 or TRBV6-3; maybe TRBD2 (6 bases). Germline CDR1 and CDR2: MNHEY and SVGEGT. V was clipped by 5 bases and J by 6 bases, with 14 bases between them. This CDR3 region has 14 residues.

The chain has TRBV7-2 and TRBJ2-2; 11 bases match TRBD2. With 5 bases clipped from V and 7 bases from J, the junction kept 9 bases outside the gene matches. This CDR3 is 16 amino acids long. Germline CDR1 SGHTA, CDR2 FQGNSA. The CDR3 DNA is TGTGCCAGCAGCCCGATGACTAGCGGGATCGGCGGGGAGCTGTTTTTT. Translated, it gives CASSPMTSGIGGELFF.

This chain connects TRBV7-2 to TRBJ2-5; D not certain. The CDR3 is 13 residues long. V was cut by 1 base and J by 7 bases, with 10 bases left in between. Germline V gene lookup returns CDR1 SGHTA and CDR2 FQGNSA. CDR3 bases: TGTGCCAGCAGCTTAGATTACCCACGGACCCAGTACTTC. It yields the protein CASSLDYPRTQYF.